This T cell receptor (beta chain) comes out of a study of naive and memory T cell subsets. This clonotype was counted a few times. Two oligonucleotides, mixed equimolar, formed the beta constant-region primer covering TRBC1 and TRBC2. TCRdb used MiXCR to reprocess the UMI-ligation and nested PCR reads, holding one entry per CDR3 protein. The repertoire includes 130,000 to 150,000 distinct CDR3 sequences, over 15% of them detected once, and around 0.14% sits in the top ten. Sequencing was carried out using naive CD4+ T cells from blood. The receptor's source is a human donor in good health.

The CDR3 region is CSASLGRGAPEAFF. The CDR3 DNA reads as TGCAGTGCTAGTTTAGGTAGGGGGGCACCTGAAGCTTTCTTT. The chain uses TRBV20-1 and TRBJ1-1, with D perhaps matching TRBD1 (6 bases). Trimming pared 3 bases from V and 6 bases from J, leaving 17 bases between. From germline, CDR1 is DFQATT and CDR2 SNEGSKA (reference sequence). This CDR3 has 14 residues.